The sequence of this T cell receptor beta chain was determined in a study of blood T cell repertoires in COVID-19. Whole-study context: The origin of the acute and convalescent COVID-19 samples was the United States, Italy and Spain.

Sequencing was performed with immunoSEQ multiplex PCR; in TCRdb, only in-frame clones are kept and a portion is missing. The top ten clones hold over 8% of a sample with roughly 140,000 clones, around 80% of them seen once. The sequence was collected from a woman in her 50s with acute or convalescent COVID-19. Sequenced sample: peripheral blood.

CDR3 loop: CASRAGPISNEKLFF. In DNA form, the CDR3 reads TGTGCCAGCCGGGCAGGGCCGATTTCTAATGAAAAACTGTTTTTT. The chain employs TRBV19 and TRBJ1-4; D possibly corresponds to TRBD1 (5 bases). This CDR3 region has 15 residues. Germline V gene sequence: CDR1 LNHDA, CDR2 SQIVND (reference sequence). V lost 9 bases and J 3 bases, leaving 17 bases between the germline ends.